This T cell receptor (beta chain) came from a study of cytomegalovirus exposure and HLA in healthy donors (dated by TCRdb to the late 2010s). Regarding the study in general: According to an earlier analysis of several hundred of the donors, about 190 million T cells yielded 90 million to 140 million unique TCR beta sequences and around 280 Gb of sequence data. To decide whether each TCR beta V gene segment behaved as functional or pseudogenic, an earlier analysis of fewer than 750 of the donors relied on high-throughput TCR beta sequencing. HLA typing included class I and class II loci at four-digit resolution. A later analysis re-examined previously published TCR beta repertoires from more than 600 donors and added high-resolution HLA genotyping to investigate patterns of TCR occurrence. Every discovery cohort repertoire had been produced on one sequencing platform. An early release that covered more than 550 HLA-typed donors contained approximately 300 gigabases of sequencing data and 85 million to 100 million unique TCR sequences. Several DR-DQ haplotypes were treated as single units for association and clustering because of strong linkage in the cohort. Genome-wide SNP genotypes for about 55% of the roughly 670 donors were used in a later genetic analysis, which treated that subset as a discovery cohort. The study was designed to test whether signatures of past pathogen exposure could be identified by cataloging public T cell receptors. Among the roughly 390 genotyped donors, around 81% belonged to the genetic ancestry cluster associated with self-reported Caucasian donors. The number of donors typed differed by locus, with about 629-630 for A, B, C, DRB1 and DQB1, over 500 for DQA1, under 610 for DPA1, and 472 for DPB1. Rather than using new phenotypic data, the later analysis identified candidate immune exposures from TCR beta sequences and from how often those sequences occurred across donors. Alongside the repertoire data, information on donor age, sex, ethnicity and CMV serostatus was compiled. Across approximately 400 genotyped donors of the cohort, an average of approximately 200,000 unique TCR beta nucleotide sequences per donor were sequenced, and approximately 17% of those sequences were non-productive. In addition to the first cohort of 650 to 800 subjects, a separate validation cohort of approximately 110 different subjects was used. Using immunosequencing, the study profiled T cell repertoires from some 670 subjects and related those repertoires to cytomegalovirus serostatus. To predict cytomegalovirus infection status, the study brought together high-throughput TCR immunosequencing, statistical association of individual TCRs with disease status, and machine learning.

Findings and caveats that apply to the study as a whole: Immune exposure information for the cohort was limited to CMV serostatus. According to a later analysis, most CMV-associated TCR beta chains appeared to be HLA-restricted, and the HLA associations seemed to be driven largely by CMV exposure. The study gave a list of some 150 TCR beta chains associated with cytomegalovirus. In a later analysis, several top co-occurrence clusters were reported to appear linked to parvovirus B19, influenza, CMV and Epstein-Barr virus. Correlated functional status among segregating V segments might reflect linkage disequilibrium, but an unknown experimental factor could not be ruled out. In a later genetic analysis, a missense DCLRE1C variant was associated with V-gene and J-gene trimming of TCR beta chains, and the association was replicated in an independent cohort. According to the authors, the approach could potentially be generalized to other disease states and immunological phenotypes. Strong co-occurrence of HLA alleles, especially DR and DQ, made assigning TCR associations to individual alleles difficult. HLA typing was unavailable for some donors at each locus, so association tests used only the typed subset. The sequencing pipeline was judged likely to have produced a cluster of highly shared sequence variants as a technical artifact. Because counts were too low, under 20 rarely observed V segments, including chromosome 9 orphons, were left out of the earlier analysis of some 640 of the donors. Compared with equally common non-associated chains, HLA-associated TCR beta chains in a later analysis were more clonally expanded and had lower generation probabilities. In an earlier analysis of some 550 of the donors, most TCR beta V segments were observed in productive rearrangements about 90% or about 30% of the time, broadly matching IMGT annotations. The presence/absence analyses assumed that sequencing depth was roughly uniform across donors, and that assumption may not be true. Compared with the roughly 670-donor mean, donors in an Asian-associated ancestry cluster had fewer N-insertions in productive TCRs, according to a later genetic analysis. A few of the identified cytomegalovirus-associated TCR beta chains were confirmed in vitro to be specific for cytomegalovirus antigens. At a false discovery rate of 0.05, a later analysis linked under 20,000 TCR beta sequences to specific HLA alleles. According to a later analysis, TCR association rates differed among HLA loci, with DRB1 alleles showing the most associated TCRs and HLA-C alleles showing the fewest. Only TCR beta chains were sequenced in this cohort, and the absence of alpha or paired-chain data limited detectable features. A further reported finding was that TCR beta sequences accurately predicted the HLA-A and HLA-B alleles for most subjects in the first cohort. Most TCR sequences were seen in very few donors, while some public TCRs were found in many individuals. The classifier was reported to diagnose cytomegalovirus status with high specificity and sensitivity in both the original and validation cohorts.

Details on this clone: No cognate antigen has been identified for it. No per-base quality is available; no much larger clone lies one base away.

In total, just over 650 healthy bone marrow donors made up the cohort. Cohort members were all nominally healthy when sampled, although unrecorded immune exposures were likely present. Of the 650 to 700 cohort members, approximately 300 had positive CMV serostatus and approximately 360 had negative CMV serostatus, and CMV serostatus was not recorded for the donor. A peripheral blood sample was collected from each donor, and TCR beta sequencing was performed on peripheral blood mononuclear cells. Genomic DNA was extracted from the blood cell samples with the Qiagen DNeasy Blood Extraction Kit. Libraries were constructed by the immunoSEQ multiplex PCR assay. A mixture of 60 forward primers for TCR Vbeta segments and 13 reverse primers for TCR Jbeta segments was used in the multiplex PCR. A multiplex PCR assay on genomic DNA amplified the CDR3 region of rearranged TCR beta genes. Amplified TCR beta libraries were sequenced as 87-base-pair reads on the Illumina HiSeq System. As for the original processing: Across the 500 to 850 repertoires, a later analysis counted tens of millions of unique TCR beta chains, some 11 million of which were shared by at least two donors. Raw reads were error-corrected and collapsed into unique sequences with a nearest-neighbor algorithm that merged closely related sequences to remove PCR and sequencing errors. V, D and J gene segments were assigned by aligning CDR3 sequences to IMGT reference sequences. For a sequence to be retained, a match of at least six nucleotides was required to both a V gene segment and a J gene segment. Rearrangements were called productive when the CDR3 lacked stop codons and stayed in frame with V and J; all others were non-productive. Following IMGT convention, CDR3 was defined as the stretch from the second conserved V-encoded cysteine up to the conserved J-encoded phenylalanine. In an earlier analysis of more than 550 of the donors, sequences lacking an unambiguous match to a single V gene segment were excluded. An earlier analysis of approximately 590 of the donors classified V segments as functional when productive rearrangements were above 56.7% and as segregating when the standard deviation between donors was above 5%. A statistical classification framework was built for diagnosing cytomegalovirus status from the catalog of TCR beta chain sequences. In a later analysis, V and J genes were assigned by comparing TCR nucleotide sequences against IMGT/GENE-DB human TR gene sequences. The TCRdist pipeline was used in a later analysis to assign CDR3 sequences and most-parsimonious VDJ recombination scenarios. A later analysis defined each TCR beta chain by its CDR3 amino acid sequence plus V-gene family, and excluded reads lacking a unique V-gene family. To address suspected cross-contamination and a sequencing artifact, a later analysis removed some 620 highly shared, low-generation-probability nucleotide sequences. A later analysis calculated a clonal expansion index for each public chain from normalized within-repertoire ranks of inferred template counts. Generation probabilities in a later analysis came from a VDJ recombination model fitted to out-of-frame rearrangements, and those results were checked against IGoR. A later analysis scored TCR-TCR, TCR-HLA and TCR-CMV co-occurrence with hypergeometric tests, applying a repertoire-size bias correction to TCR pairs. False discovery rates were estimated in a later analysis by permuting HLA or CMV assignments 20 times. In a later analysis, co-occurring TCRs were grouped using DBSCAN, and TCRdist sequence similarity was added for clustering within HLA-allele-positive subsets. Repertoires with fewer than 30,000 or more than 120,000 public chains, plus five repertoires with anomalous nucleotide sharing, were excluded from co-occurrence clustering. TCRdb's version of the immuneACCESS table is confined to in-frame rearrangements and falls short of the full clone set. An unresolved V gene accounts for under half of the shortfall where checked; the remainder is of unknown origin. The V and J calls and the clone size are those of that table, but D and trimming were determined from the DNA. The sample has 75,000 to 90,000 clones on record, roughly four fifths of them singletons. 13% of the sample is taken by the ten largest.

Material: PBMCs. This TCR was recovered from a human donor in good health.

Read as DNA, the sequence is TGTGCCAGCAGCCCGACAGGGGGTGGAAACACCATATATTTT. Its protein is CASSPTGGGNTIYF. The rearranged segments are TRBV11-2 and TRBJ1-3, with 9 middle bases fitting TRBD1. The junction shows trimming of 5 bases on V and 3 bases on J, and the gene matches do not reach 2 bases of it. CDR1 and CDR2 were assigned from the germline V gene as SGHAT and FQNNGV. Inclusive of the bounding cysteine and phenylalanine, the CDR3 is 14 residues long. The CDR3 DNA has 42 bases and is translated from base 1.